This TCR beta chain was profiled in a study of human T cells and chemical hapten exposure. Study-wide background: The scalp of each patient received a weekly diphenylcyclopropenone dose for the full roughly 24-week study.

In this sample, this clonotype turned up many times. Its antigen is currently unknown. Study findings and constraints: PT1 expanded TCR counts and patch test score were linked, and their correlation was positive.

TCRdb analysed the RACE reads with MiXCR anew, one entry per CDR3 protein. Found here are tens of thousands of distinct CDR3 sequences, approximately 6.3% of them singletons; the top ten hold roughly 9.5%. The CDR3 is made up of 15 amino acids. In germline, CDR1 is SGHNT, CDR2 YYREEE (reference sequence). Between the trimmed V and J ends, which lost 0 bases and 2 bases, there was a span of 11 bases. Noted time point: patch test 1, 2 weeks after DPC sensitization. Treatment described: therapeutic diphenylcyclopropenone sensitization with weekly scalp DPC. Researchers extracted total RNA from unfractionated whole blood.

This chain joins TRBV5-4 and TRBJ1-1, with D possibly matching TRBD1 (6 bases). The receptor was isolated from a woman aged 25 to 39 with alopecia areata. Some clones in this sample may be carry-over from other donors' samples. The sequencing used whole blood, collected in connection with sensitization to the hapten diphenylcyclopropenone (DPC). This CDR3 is CASSLDRVVNTEAFF. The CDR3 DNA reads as TGTGCCAGCAGCTTGGACAGGGTAGTCAACACTGAAGCTTTCTTT.